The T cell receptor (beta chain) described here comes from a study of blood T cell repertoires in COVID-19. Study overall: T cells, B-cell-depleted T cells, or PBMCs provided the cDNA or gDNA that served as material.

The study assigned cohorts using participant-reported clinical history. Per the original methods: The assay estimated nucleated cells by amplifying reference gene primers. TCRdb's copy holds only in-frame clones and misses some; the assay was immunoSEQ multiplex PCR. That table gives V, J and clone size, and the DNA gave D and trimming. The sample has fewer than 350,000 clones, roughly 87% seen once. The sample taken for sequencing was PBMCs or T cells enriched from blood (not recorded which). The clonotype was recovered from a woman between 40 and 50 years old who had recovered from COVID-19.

The CDR3 nucleotides are TGTGCCAGCAGCGTAGCGGGAGCGGAGCGCAATGAGCAGTTCTTC. Its protein is CASSVAGAERNEQFF. This rearrangement joins TRBV9 to TRBJ2-1; TRBD2 is a possible D gene (6 bases). CDR3 length: 15 residues. V was pared by 0 bases and J by 6 bases, with 13 bases between. Germline V CDR1 and CDR2: SGDLS, YYNGEE.